Listed below are T cell receptor beta chains from one sample, sequenced in a study of radiotherapy plus CTLA-4 blockade in lung cancer. Repertoires were generated with immunoSEQ multiplex PCR, while TCRdb's copy carries only in-frame clones and drops some. The table includes some 32,000 clones, about 81% detected once. This specimen consisted of peripheral blood, obtained from a patient treated with radiotherapy plus ipilimumab. These receptors came from a human donor with non-small cell lung cancer that progressed on radiotherapy plus ipilimumab. The CDR3 runs from the conserved cysteine through the conserved F or W. The D gene is left open where the match is weak. Only part of the rows carry a size: once, few, many, or a class if the clone is expanded.

J: TRBJ2-5; size: -; V: TRBV5-1; D: TRBD2; CDR3: CASSLGGGIQETQYF; DNA: TGCGCCAGCAGCTTGGGCGGGGGGATCCAAGAGACCCAGTACTTC
J: TRBJ2-2; size: -; V: TRBV5-1; D: -; CDR3: CASAPAGDINTGELFF; DNA: TGCGCCAGCGCCCCCGCGGGCGATATCAACACCGGGGAGCTGTTTTTT
J: TRBJ2-1; size: -; V: TRBV7-6; D: TRBD2; CDR3: CASSPGLAGQFF; DNA: TGTGCCAGCAGCCCAGGACTAGCCGGGCAGTTCTTC
J: TRBJ2-7; size: -; V: TRBV4-3; D: TRBD1; CDR3: CASSPGQGSEQYF; DNA: TGCGCCAGCAGCCCTGGACAGGGAAGTGAGCAGTACTTC
J: TRBJ2-7; size: -; V: TRBV21-1; D: -; CDR3: CASGSEGEQYF; DNA: TGTGCCAGCGGGTCAGAGGGCGAGCAGTACTTC
J: TRBJ1-5; size: once; V: TRBV19; D: TRBD1; CDR3: CASIKSWTGVQPQHF; DNA: TGTGCCAGTATTAAGTCATGGACAGGGGTCCAGCCCCAGCATTTT
J: TRBJ2-7; size: -; V: TRBV27; D: TRBD2; CDR3: CASSPGLAGGEQYF; DNA: TGTGCCAGCAGCCCGGGACTAGCGGGGGGTGAGCAGTACTTC
J: TRBJ2-1; size: -; V: TRBV5-5; D: TRBD2; CDR3: CASSPYPGASGGYNEQFF; DNA: TGTGCCAGCAGCCCGTACCCCGGCGCAAGCGGGGGGTACAATGAGCAGTTCTTC
J: TRBJ2-7; size: -; V: TRBV18; D: TRBD2; CDR3: CASSPKKASGEYEQYF; DNA: TGTGCCAGCTCACCGAAAAAAGCCAGCGGGGAATACGAGCAGTACTTC
J: TRBJ2-5; size: -; V: TRBV6-1; D: TRBD1; CDR3: CASSGQGAGKTQYF; DNA: TGTGCCAGCAGTGGGCAGGGGGCAGGAAAGACCCAGTACTTC
J: TRBJ2-1; size: -; V: TRBV25-1; D: TRBD1; CDR3: CASGTGFNEQFF; DNA: TGTGCCAGCGGGACAGGGTTCAATGAGCAGTTCTTC
J: TRBJ2-4; size: -; V: TRBV5-1; D: TRBD1; CDR3: CASSLDRARLAKNIQYF; DNA: TGCGCCAGCAGCCTCGACAGGGCCCGACTAGCCAAAAACATTCAGTACTTC
J: TRBJ2-7; size: -; V: TRBV5-1; D: TRBD2; CDR3: CASSLSRLAGGSYEQYF; DNA: TGCGCCAGCAGCTTGAGCCGTCTAGCGGGGGGGTCGTACGAGCAGTACTTC
J: TRBJ2-5; size: -; V: TRBV5-4; D: -; CDR3: CASSLRSEATAKTQYF; DNA: TGTGCCAGCAGCTTGAGGAGCGAGGCTACCGCCAAGACCCAGTACTTC
J: TRBJ2-7; size: -; V: TRBV9; D: TRBD1; CDR3: CASSVDPGTGGLYEQYF; DNA: TGTGCCAGCAGCGTGGACCCCGGGACAGGGGGCCTCTACGAGCAGTACTTC
J: TRBJ2-1; size: -; V: TRBV15; D: TRBD2; CDR3: CATRGLATYNEQFF; DNA: TGTGCCACCAGGGGACTAGCGACATACAATGAGCAGTTCTTC
J: TRBJ1-1; size: few; V: TRBV19; D: TRBD1; CDR3: CASSLQGLSRGTEAFF; DNA: TGTGCCAGTAGCCTACAGGGGCTCTCACGAGGGACTGAAGCTTTCTTT
J: TRBJ1-5; size: -; V: TRBV19; D: TRBD1; CDR3: CASQLLRGTGANQPQHF; DNA: TGTGCCAGCCAGCTCCTCCGCGGGACAGGGGCCAATCAACCCCAGCATTTT
J: TRBJ1-1; size: -; V: TRBV19; D: -; CDR3: CASSISQGNTEAFF; DNA: TGTGCCAGTAGTATTTCACAGGGGAACACTGAAGCTTTCTTT
J: TRBJ1-6; size: -; V: TRBV18; D: TRBD1; CDR3: CASSLGTVTSYNSPLHF; DNA: TGTGCCAGCTCGCTGGGGACAGTTACCTCCTATAATTCACCCCTCCACTTT
J: TRBJ2-1; size: many; V: TRBV4-3; D: TRBD2; CDR3: CASSQVGIAGGEQFF; DNA: TGCGCCAGCAGCCAAGTAGGAATAGCGGGTGGTGAGCAGTTCTTC
J: TRBJ2-7; size: -; V: TRBV15; D: -; CDR3: CATSRDRGALYEQYF; DNA: TGTGCCACCAGCAGAGATCGCGGCGCTTTATACGAGCAGTACTTC
J: TRBJ1-6; size: -; V: TRBV6-5; D: -; CDR3: CASSYGGSPLHF; DNA: TGTGCCAGCAGTTACGGAGGTTCACCCCTCCACTTT
J: TRBJ1-1; size: -; V: TRBV11-2; D: -; CDR3: CAGSFPGVKAFF; DNA: TGTGCCGGCAGCTTTCCGGGTGTGAAGGCTTTCTTT
J: TRBJ1-6; size: once; V: TRBV5-8; D: -; CDR3: CASSLVRSSYNSPLHF; DNA: TGTGCCAGCAGCTTGGTCCGGAGCTCCTATAATTCACCCCTCCACTTT
J: TRBJ2-7; size: -; V: TRBV19; D: TRBD1; CDR3: CARTGGYRPTYEQYF; DNA: TGTGCCAGGACAGGGGGGTACAGGCCTACCTACGAGCAGTACTTC
J: TRBJ1-6; size: -; V: TRBV21-1; D: -; CDR3: CASSNRDGSNSPLHF; DNA: TGTGCCAGCAGCAACCGGGACGGGAGTAATTCACCCCTCCACTTT